The sequence of this T cell receptor (beta chain) was determined in a study of cytomegalovirus exposure and HLA in healthy donors (dated by TCRdb to 2016 to 2017). About the investigation overall: An earlier analysis of approximately 600 of the donors reported roughly 270 Gb of sequence data and approximately 110 million unique TCR beta sequences from about 179 million T cells. Around 300 gigabases of sequencing data and 80 million or so unique TCR sequences were included in an early release covering roughly 600 HLA-typed donors. Among the roughly 400 genotyped donors, about 85% belonged to the genetic ancestry cluster associated with self-reported Caucasian donors. The study was designed to test whether signatures of past pathogen exposure could be identified by cataloging public T cell receptors. Using immunosequencing, the study profiled T cell repertoires from fewer than 850 subjects and related those repertoires to cytomegalovirus serostatus. Besides the first cohort of roughly 660 subjects, a separate validation cohort made up of about 120 different subjects was used. To predict cytomegalovirus infection status, the study combined high-throughput TCR immunosequencing, statistical association of individual TCRs with disease status, and machine learning. In a later analysis, previously published TCR beta repertoires from about 670 donors were re-analyzed and high-resolution HLA genotyping was added so that TCR occurrence patterns could be studied. In the later analysis, no new phenotypic data were used to find candidate immune exposures; instead, reliance was placed on TCR beta sequences and their occurrence across donors. An earlier analysis of 500 to 650 of the donors applied high-throughput TCR beta sequencing to assess whether each TCR beta V gene segment acted as functional or pseudogenic. Donor age, sex, ethnicity and CMV serostatus were collected together with the repertoire data. In a later genetic analysis, genome-wide SNP genotypes for about three fifths of the roughly 670 donors were used, and that subset was treated as a discovery cohort. Every repertoire in the discovery cohort had been generated on one and the same sequencing platform. HLA typing included class I and class II loci at four-digit resolution. The number of donors typed differed by locus, with 629-630 for A, B, C, DRB1 and DQB1, roughly 520 for DQA1, approximately 580 for DPA1, and around 460 for DPB1. Roughly five DR-DQ haplotypes were handled as single units for association and clustering because linkage in the cohort was strong. Among 398 genotyped donors of the cohort, an average of 235,054 unique TCR beta nucleotide sequences were sequenced per donor, roughly a sixth of them non-productive.

Trimming takes 0 bases from V and 6 bases from J, and the germline ends sit 8 bases apart. The CDR3 has 13 amino acids, counting the end cysteine and phenylalanine. Solely the CDR3 DNA is kept, with 39 bases framed from the first base. The germline V gene yields MNHEY for CDR1 and SVGAGI for CDR2. Results the study describes overall, beyond this receptor: In a later analysis, several top co-occurrence clusters were reported to appear linked to parvovirus B19, influenza, CMV and Epstein-Barr virus. The classifier was reported to diagnose cytomegalovirus status with high specificity and sensitivity in both the original and validation cohorts. In vitro tests confirmed that a few of the cytomegalovirus-associated TCR beta chains recognize cytomegalovirus antigens. The authors suggested that the approach could potentially be extended to other disease states and immunological phenotypes. Because the 87-base-pair reads could not distinguish some IMGT-functional V segments, including TRBV6-2 and TRBV6-3, those segments were excluded. In a later analysis, the rate of TCR association differed among HLA loci, with DRB1 alleles having the most associated TCRs and HLA-C alleles having the fewest. Broadly in line with IMGT annotations, most TCR beta V segments showed up in productive rearrangements about 87% or about 30% of the time in an earlier analysis of roughly 590 of the donors. According to a later analysis, most CMV-associated TCR beta chains appeared to be HLA-restricted, and the HLA associations seemed to be driven largely by CMV exposure. Most TCR sequences were seen in very few donors, while some public TCRs were found in many individuals. According to a later genetic analysis, donors in an Asian-associated ancestry cluster had fewer N-insertions in productive TCRs than the roughly 670-donor mean. The only immune exposure information available for the cohort was CMV serostatus. Presence/absence analyses assumed roughly uniform sequencing depth across donors, an assumption that may not hold. Specific HLA alleles were associated with over 15,000 TCR beta sequences at a false discovery rate of 0.05 in a later analysis. V-gene and J-gene trimming of TCR beta chains was associated with a missense DCLRE1C variant in a later genetic analysis, and the association was replicated in an independent cohort. HLA typing was unavailable for some donors at each locus, so association tests used only the typed subset. Assigning TCR associations to individual alleles was difficult when HLA alleles, especially DR and DQ, strongly co-occurred. A later analysis found that HLA-associated TCR beta chains were more clonally expanded and had lower generation probabilities than equally common non-associated chains. A further reported finding was that TCR beta sequences accurately predicted the HLA-A and HLA-B alleles for most subjects in the first cohort. The cohort was sequenced for TCR beta chains only, and without alpha or paired-chain data the features that could be detected were limited. The study gave a list of more than 150 TCR beta chains associated with cytomegalovirus. Correlated functional status among segregating V segments might reflect linkage disequilibrium, but an unknown experimental factor could not be ruled out. Because counts were too low, seventeen rarely observed V segments, including chromosome 9 orphons, were excluded from the earlier analysis of about 500 of the donors. A group of highly shared sequence variants was considered likely to be a technical artifact of the sequencing pipeline.

The cohort comprised 670 or so healthy bone marrow donors. At the time of sampling, every cohort member was nominally healthy, though immune exposures that went unrecorded were likely present. The donor tested CMV seronegative and was one of the 352 seronegative cohort members. Each donor provided a peripheral blood sample, and peripheral blood mononuclear cells were used for TCR beta sequencing. Genomic DNA was extracted from the blood cell samples with the Qiagen DNeasy Blood Extraction Kit. The protocol used for the library was the immunoSEQ multiplex PCR assay. A mixture of 60 forward primers for TCR Vbeta segments and 13 reverse primers for TCR Jbeta segments was used in the multiplex PCR. The CDR3 region of rearranged TCR beta genes was amplified from genomic DNA with a multiplex PCR assay. The Illumina HiSeq System was used to sequence the amplified TCR beta libraries as 87-base-pair reads. Turning to the authors' computational methods: A later analysis tallied some 79 million unique TCR beta chains across the 700 or so repertoires, and some 10 million of those chains were shared by two or more donors. Raw reads were error-corrected and collapsed into unique sequences by a nearest-neighbor algorithm in which closely related sequences were merged to remove PCR and sequencing errors. CDR3 sequences were aligned to IMGT reference sequences to assign V, D and J gene segments. Each retained sequence needed at least a six-nucleotide match to both a V gene segment and a J gene segment. A rearrangement counted as productive if the CDR3 had no stop codons and remained in frame with V and J, and every other rearrangement counted as non-productive. CDR3 was defined according to IMGT convention as the region running from the second conserved V-encoded cysteine to the conserved J-encoded phenylalanine. The earlier analysis of fewer than 700 of the donors excluded sequences that lacked an unambiguous match to a single V gene segment. In an earlier analysis of approximately 590 of the donors, V segments were called functional above 56.7% productive rearrangements and were called segregating when the between-donor standard deviation exceeded 5%. A statistical classification framework was built for diagnosing cytomegalovirus status from the catalog of TCR beta chain sequences. In a later analysis, V and J genes were assigned by comparing TCR nucleotide sequences against IMGT/GENE-DB human TR gene sequences. Using the TCRdist pipeline, a later analysis assigned CDR3 sequences along with most-parsimonious VDJ recombination scenarios. In a later analysis, every TCR beta chain was defined by the combination of its CDR3 amino acid sequence and its V-gene family, and reads without a unique V-gene family were dropped. A later analysis removed roughly 590 highly shared, low-generation-probability nucleotide sequences to deal with suspected cross-contamination and a sequencing artifact. In a later analysis, a clonal expansion index was calculated for each public chain from normalized within-repertoire ranks of inferred template counts. In a later analysis, generation probabilities were computed using a VDJ recombination model fitted to out-of-frame rearrangements, and the results were checked against IGoR. In a later analysis, hypergeometric tests were used to score TCR-TCR, TCR-HLA and TCR-CMV co-occurrence, with a repertoire-size bias correction applied to TCR pairs. To estimate false discovery rates, a later analysis permuted the HLA or CMV assignments 20 times. In a later analysis, co-occurring TCRs were grouped using DBSCAN, and TCRdist sequence similarity was added for clustering within HLA-allele-positive subsets. Co-occurrence clustering excluded repertoires with fewer than 30,000 or more than 120,000 public chains, plus five with anomalous nucleotide sharing. TCRdb took this table from immuneACCESS and kept in-frame rearrangements with V and J called. Such tables lack part of the clones; where checked against another copy, unresolved V genes explain under half of the gap, and the rest is unexplained. Clone size and V and J calls were adopted from that table, with D and trimming inferred from the DNA. A total of approximately 130,000 clones appear in this sample, roughly 72% of them only once. The ten largest clones take up 1.8% of the sample.

Regarding this clone: The antigen this receptor binds is unknown. The record has no base qualities; no much larger clone is one base away.

The sequenced sample consisted of PBMCs. Here the chain combines TRBV6-5 and TRBJ1-1; too little of a D gene remains to name it. This receptor was identified in a woman aged 45-65 years in good health and CMV-seronegative. The DNA sequence is as follows: TGTGCCAGCAGTTACTCGGAGAGACCTGAAGCTTTCTTT. Its protein is CASSYSERPEAFF.